The T cell receptor beta chain described here comes from a study of response to subunit inactivated influenza vaccine. This clonotype came up many times. The antigen is not known. V gave up 3 bases and J gave up 5 bases, with 13 bases separating them. CDR3 size: 14 residues. A single record per CDR3 protein comes from TCRdb applying MiXCR to the RT-PCR reads. The sample holds more than 400,000 distinct CDR3 sequences, approximately 11% seen once. General study findings and limits: Authors suggested that a seasonal influenza vaccination recruits few new T cells each time.

Source: PBMCs from blood, taken more than 35 days after vaccination. The chain recombines TRBV12-3 or TRBV12-4 with TRBJ2-5; a weak D match, TRBD2 (6 bases). The source is a man aged 45-65 years who received an inactivated influenza vaccine. CDR3 protein: CASSFRSGGETQYF. CDR3 coding DNA: TGTGCCAGCAGTTTTAGGAGTGGGGGGGAGACCCAGTACTTC.